The 9 T cell receptor beta chains given below trace back to one sample, sequenced in a study of cytomegalovirus exposure and HLA in healthy donors. In the PCR, 60 Vbeta and 13 Jbeta primers were used. Repertoires were generated with immunoSEQ multiplex PCR, while TCRdb's copy carries only in-frame clones and drops some. Found here are roughly 200,000 clones, around 83% of them singletons; the top ten hold around 1.6%. Sequenced: PBMCs. The origin of the receptors is a man aged 35-49 years in good health and CMV-seropositive.

V usage is TRBV19 and J usage is TRBJ1-5, with TRBD1 matching 11 bases. Germline values: CDR1 LNHDA, CDR2 SQIVND (reference sequence). Trimming took 6 bases from V and 4 from J; bases not matched to a gene: 2. The CDR3 covers 14 residues. For the CDR3, the DNA is TGTGCCAGTAGCTGGGACAGGGGGAATCAGCCCCAGCATTTT. It is translated as CASSWDRGNQPQHF.

The chain carries TRBV10-3 and TRBJ2-7; TRBD2 aligns across 14 bases. J was trimmed by 0 bases and V by 3 bases; bases with no gene match: 13. Germline V lookup: CDR1 ENHRY, CDR2 SYGVKD. CDR3 length equals 20 residues. DNA of the CDR3: TGTGCCATCAGTGATCCGAGTAGGGGACTAGCGGGAGCCGACTCCTACGAGCAGTACTTC. It yields the protein CAISDPSRGLAGADSYEQYF.

The gene calls are TRBV7-2 and TRBJ2-7; 11 nucleotides line up with TRBD2. Germline CDR1 reads SGHTA; CDR2 reads FQGNSA. With V trimmed by 5 bases and J by 10 bases, 7 bases remained unmatched. This CDR3 has 13 residues. The CDR3 sequence is CASSLQGLAEQYF. The CDR3 coding sequence is TGTGCCAGCAGCCTCCAGGGACTAGCGGAACAGTACTTC.

V usage is TRBV19 and J usage is TRBJ2-1, with 8 bases matching TRBD2. There are 15 residues in the CDR3. After removal of 0 bases from V and 8 bases from J, the junction contained 6 bases not matched to a gene. CDR1 LNHDA and CDR2 SQIVND come from the germline V gene (reference sequence). In nucleotides, the CDR3 is TGTGCCAGTAGTATAGATGGTATCGGGAGGGATGAGCAGTTCTTC. It codes for CASSIDGIGRDEQFF.

V is TRBV6-5 and J is TRBJ1-5, with a tentative D call TRBD1 (5 bases). The CDR3 has 13 amino acids. Trimming took 0 bases from V and 6 from J, leaving 6 bases between them. Per germline, CDR1 MNHEY and CDR2 SVGAGI. The CDR3 is CASSYSGVQPQHF. CDR3 DNA: TGTGCCAGCAGTTACTCAGGGGTTCAGCCCCAGCATTTT.

V and J are TRBV7-6 and TRBJ1-4; D is possibly TRBD1 (6 bases). Deletions cut 6 bases from V and 0 bases from J, with 17 bases between. This CDR3 is 17 amino acids long. Germline values: CDR1 SGHVS, CDR2 FNYEAQ. CDR3 region: CASSVEGVAATNEKLFF. CDR3 in DNA: TGTGCCAGCAGTGTCGAGGGGGTGGCAGCAACTAATGAAAAACTGTTTTTT.

The chain employs TRBV9 and TRBJ1-5, with 7 bases fitting TRBD1. The germline gives CDR1 SGDLS, CDR2 YYNGEE. This CDR3 is built from 13 residues. V shed 4 bases and J 5 bases; nucleotides not matched to a gene: 3. For the CDR3, the DNA is TGTGCCAGCAGCCGACAGGGCCATCAGCCCCAGCATTTT. This sequence encodes CASSRQGHQPQHF.

This clone turned up a few times. Other DNA sequences in this sample translate to the same CDR3. The rearrangement joins TRBV5-4 to TRBJ1-1; the D gene is possibly TRBD1 (6 bases). Germline CDR1 SGHNT, CDR2 YYREEE (reference sequence). V was pared by 4 bases and J by 0 bases, with 13 bases between. The CDR3 length is 15 residues. CDR3 sequence: CASSQTRGLNTEAFF. CDR3 coding DNA: TGTGCCAGCAGCCAGACCAGGGGTCTGAACACTGAAGCTTTCTTT.

This sequence joins TRBV2 and TRBJ2-1; 11 bases align to TRBD2. The junction had 17 bases not matched to a gene; V was cut back by 2 bases and J by 8 bases. This CDR3 is built from 19 residues. The V gene's germline CDR1 is SNHLY and CDR2 FYNNEI. The CDR3 loop reads CASSEPSGRTPNPVDEQFF. The CDR3 DNA reads as TGTGCCAGCAGTGAACCTAGCGGGAGGACCCCCAACCCGGTCGATGAGCAGTTCTTC. Full variable domain (outside the CDR3, taken from reference TRBV2 and TRBJ2-1): EPEVTQTPSHQVTQMGQEVILRCVPISNHLYFYWYRQILGQKVEFLVSFYNNEISEKSEIFDDQFSVERPDGSNFTLKIRSTKLEDSAMYFCASSEPSGRTPNPVDEQFFGPGTRLTVL.